The source of this TCR beta chain is a study of T cells in Graves' hyperthyroidism and ophthalmopathy. This CDR3 is 14 amino acids long. The V gene end was trimmed by 1 base and the J gene end by 3 bases; junction bases not matched to a gene: 0. Germline values: CDR1 SGHNT, CDR2 YENEEA. Study findings and constraints: Most clonotypes expanded in the thyroid (above 0.001) were also present in blood.

This clonotype was found many times. Its matching antigen is unknown. TCR beta CDR3 regions were amplified from RNA transcripts. A set of HTBI primers served as the primers for a first-round RT-PCR of the TCR CDR3. MiXCR, run by TCRdb on the multiplex PCR reads, gives a single entry per CDR3 protein. This sample has about 720,000 distinct CDR3 sequences, with around 17% found just once. Sequencing used blood. The V call is TRBV11-3, the J call TRBJ2-1; 7 bases are shared with TRBD1. The clonotype originates from a man between 18 and 29 years old with Graves' hyperthyroidism. The CDR3, as DNA: TGTGCCAGCAGCTTAGGACAGGGCTACAATGAGCAGTTCTTC. Translation: CASSLGQGYNEQFF.